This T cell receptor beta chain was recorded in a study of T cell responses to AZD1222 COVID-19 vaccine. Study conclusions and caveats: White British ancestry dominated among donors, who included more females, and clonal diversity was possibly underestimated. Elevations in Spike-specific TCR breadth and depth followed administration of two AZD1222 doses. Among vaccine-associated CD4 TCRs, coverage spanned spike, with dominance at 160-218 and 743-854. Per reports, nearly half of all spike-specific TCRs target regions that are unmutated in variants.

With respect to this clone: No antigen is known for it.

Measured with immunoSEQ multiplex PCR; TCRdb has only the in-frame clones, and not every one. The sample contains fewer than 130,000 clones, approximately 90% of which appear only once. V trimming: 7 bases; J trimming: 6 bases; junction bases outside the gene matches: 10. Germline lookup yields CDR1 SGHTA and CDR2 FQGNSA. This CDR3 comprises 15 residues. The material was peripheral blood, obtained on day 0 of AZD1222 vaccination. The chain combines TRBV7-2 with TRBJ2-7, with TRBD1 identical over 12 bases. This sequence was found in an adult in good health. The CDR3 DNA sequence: TGTGCCAGCAACCCGGGGGGACAGGGGGCTGGCGAGCAGTACTTC. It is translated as CASNPGGQGAGEQYF. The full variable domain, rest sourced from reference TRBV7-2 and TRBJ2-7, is GAGVSQSPSNKVTEKGKDVELRCDPISGHTALYWYRQSLGQGLEFLIYFQGNSAPDKSGLPSDRFSAERTGGSVSTLTIQRTQQEDSAVYLCASNPGGQGAGEQYFGPGTRLTVT.